The T cell receptor beta chain under discussion was sequenced for a study of cytomegalovirus exposure and HLA in healthy donors. CDR1 and CDR2 from the germline V gene are SGHNT and YYREEE (reference sequence). V was clipped by 0 bases and J by 5 bases, with 11 bases between them. The CDR3 sequence is 15 residues long. This PCR relied on a set of 60 Vbeta primers and 13 Jbeta primers. TCRdb keeps only in-frame clones here, not all; method: immunoSEQ multiplex PCR. Among about 190,000 clones listed, about 76% were seen once. Sequencing used PBMCs. The chain recombines TRBV5-4 with TRBJ1-4, with a tentative D call TRBD1 (5 bases). The source is a woman aged 50 to 60 in good health and CMV-seronegative. CDR3 bases: TGTGCCAGCAGCTTGGCTCGGGGGGACAATGAAAAACTGTTTTTT. Translating it yields CASSLARGDNEKLFF.